The present T cell receptor (beta chain) was sequenced within a study of T-cell memory formation after mild COVID-19. General study results and limits: Specificity for SARS-CoV-2 was not confirmed among the second-wave clones peaking on day 37. CD4+ clones that contracted lay mainly in CM and EM; CD8+ ones lay in EMRA. There was a balanced CD4/CD8 profile in clones contracting day 15 to 85, and later expanders leaned CD4+.

This CDR3 has 13 residues. Between the trimmed V and J ends, which lost 4 bases and 3 bases, there was a span of 12 bases. CDR1 is SQVTM, CDR2 ANQGSEA, per germline. To note about this clonotype: Its antigen remains unidentified.

TCRdb re-analysed the 5' RACE reads in MiXCR, keeping a single row per CDR3 protein. Altogether around 500,000 distinct CDR3 sequences are present, approximately 18% being singletons, with the ten largest covering more than 9%. The rearrangement uses TRBV29-1 and TRBJ1-2; D is possibly TRBD1 (5 bases). The source is an adult woman who had mild COVID-19 (a few samples of this study predate the infection). Cell type and time point are not known. Sequencing was done on a sample of PBMCs or a T cell subset sorted from them (not recorded which). This CDR3 reads CSVGGVKDYGYTF. The DNA of the CDR3 is TGCAGCGTTGGGGGGGTTAAGGACTATGGCTACACCTTC.